The 20 T cell receptor beta chains in this list originate from one sample, sequenced in a study of blood T cell repertoires in COVID-19. TCRdb's table, derived via immunoSEQ multiplex PCR, lists solely in-frame clones and lacks some. The sample includes about 87,000 clones, around 80% seen only once; the top ten take about a sixth. Sequencing was carried out using peripheral blood. The source of these receptors is a woman in her sixties or seventies with acute or convalescent COVID-19.

This rearrangement joins TRBV11-3 to TRBJ1-1; D remains ambiguous. The germline V gene encodes CDR1 SGHNT and CDR2 YENEEA. CDR3 length: 15 amino acids. V gave up 4 bases and J gave up 1 base, with 13 bases separating them. The CDR3 DNA reads as TGTGCCAGCAGCTATGCCCTTTCGAGGAACACTGAAGCTTTCTTT. This sequence encodes CASSYALSRNTEAFF.

The CDR3: CASGGGSQETQYF. The CDR3 DNA is TGTGCCAGTGGGGGAGGGAGCCAAGAGACCCAGTACTTC. J is TRBJ2-5 and V is TRBV7-2; 7 bases agree with TRBD2. V was pared by 9 bases and J by 1 base, with 5 bases of the junction left unmatched. Germline V gene sequence: CDR1 SGHTA, CDR2 FQGNSA. CDR3 length: 13 residues.

This chain uses TRBV5-6 with TRBJ1-1, with 11 bases lining up with TRBD1. The CDR3 extends over 15 amino acids. Germline-derived CDR1 and CDR2 are SGHDT and YYEEEE. V shed 4 bases, J shed 6 bases, and the junction held 8 bases outside the gene matches. DNA for the CDR3: TGTGCCAGCAGCAAACAGGACAGGGGGCTCGCTGAAGCTTTCTTT. This encodes CASSKQDRGLAEAFF.

V and J are TRBV12-3 or TRBV12-4 and TRBJ1-2; 8 positions agree with TRBD1. CDR3 length equals 13 residues. Trimming cost V 4 bases and J 7 bases; bases outside gene matches: 5. The CDR3 bases are TGTGCCAGCAGTTCAAGGACAGGGTCTGGCTACACCTTC. Its translation: CASSSRTGSGYTF.

The J gene is TRBJ1-4, the V gene TRBV5-1, with D possibly TRBD1 on 5 matching bases. V was trimmed by 5 bases and J by 2 bases, leaving 13 bases between them. Germline V CDR1 and CDR2: SGHRS, YFSETQ. This CDR3 is 15 amino acids long. CDR3 amino acids: CASRVWGRTNEKLFF. The CDR3, as DNA: TGCGCCAGCAGGGTCTGGGGCAGGACTAATGAAAAACTGTTTTTT. Combining the CDR3 with reference TRBV5-1 and TRBJ1-4 gives the whole variable domain KAGVTQTPRYLIKTRGQQVTLSCSPISGHRSVSWYQQTPGQGLQFLFEYFSETQRNKGNFPGRFSGRQFSNSRSEMNVSTLELGDSALYLCASRVWGRTNEKLFFGSGTQLSVL.

J is TRBJ1-1 and V is TRBV5-1, with D perhaps TRBD1 (6 bases). V was shortened by 0 bases and J by 5 bases, with 14 bases between the two germline ends. This CDR3 contains 15 residues. Per germline, CDR1 SGHRS and CDR2 YFSETQ. CDR3 loop: CASSLAGQSGTEAFF. For the CDR3, the DNA is TGCGCCAGCAGCTTGGCAGGACAGTCGGGAACTGAAGCTTTCTTT.

This clone has only one observation. The gene calls are TRBV21-1 and TRBJ2-5; no check of the table's D call, TRBD1, against the DNA was made. TRBV21-1 is described as a pseudogene. The CDR3 consists of 18 residues. The CDR3, as DNA: TGTGCCAGCAGCGACCCGGACAGGGGGCACCGGGGGCAAGAGACCCAGTACTTC. Amino acid sequence: CASSDPDRGHRGQETQYF.

J is TRBJ2-5 and V is TRBV2; possible D gene TRBD1, 5 bases. The CDR3 consists of 14 residues. Germline CDR1 SNHLY, CDR2 FYNNEI. Between the trimmed V and J ends, which lost 3 bases and 3 bases, there was a span of 11 bases. The CDR3 loop reads CASSDGAAEETQYF. In nucleotides, the CDR3 is TGTGCCAGCAGTGATGGGGCAGCTGAAGAGACCCAGTACTTC.

This clone was observed once. The V gene is TRBV9, the J gene TRBJ1-2; 8 bases fit TRBD1. With V trimmed by 0 bases and J by 8 bases, 12 bases remained unmatched. In germline, CDR1 is SGDLS, CDR2 YYNGEE. The length of the CDR3 is 16 residues. In nucleotides, the CDR3 is TGTGCCAGCAGCGTAGGCGGGACAGGTCTCGGACGAGGCTACACCTTC. This translates into CASSVGGTGLGRGYTF.

The V call is TRBV11-2, the J call TRBJ2-3, with 7 bases that match TRBD2. Trimming took 6 bases from V and 1 from J; bases not matched to a gene: 1. Looked up from germline, CDR1 is SGHAT and CDR2 is FQNNGV. The CDR3 consists of 13 residues. DNA for the CDR3: TGTGCCAGCAGTGGGGGGGGCACAGATACGCAGTATTTT. Translated: CASSGGGTDTQYF.

This clone has just a few counts. This chain joins TRBV7-9 and TRBJ1-4; no firm D call. Germline V lookup: CDR1 SEHNR, CDR2 FQNEAQ (reference sequence). The CDR3 consists of 15 residues. The V gene lost 6 bases and the J gene lost 4 bases, with 15 bases spanning the gap. The CDR3 loop reads CASSPPGRGNEKLFF. The DNA for the CDR3 is TGTGCCAGCAGTCCCCCCGGGAGAGGTAATGAAAAACTGTTTTTT.

This clone was seen once. The V gene is TRBV6-2 or TRBV6-3, the J gene TRBJ2-1; 7 nucleotides line up with TRBD2. V was pared by 6 bases and J by 9 bases, with 20 bases of the junction left unmatched. CDR3 length equals 17 residues. CDR1 MNHEY and CDR2 SVGEGT come from the germline V gene. The CDR3 protein is CASSRPGQAGISGEQFF. DNA for the CDR3: TGTGCCAGCAGCCGCCCTGGACAAGCGGGGATTTCGGGTGAGCAGTTCTTC.

This clone was seen a single time. The chain links TRBV27 to TRBJ2-7; D not resolved. The ends were cut back, 5 bases at V and 5 bases at J, with 10 bases in the middle. Germline loops: CDR1 MNHEY, CDR2 SMNVEV (reference sequence). CDR3 length equals 12 residues. CDR3 nucleotide sequence: TGTGCCAGCAGTCCCTCCCCTCACGAGCAGTACTTC. Its translation: CASSPSPHEQYF.

The table lists this clone with a count of one. CDR3 region: CASSPNYEQYF. For the CDR3, the DNA is TGTGCCAGCAGTCCTAACTACGAGCAGTACTTC. The chain carries TRBV12-3 or TRBV12-4 and TRBJ2-7; D remains ambiguous. The CDR3 consists of 11 residues. Trimming left V 5 bases short and J 3 bases short, with 5 bases between.

The chain recombines TRBV12-3 or TRBV12-4 with TRBJ2-3, with D maybe TRBD1 (6 bases). This CDR3 has 13 residues. V was cut by 6 bases and J by 4 bases, with 11 bases left in between. This CDR3 reads CASRKGHPDTQYF. DNA for the CDR3: TGTGCCAGCAGAAAGGGACATCCAGATACGCAGTATTTT.

The chain is built from TRBV10-3 and TRBJ2-1; 10 nucleotides align to TRBD2. The V and J ends lost 8 bases and 7 bases, in that order; junction bases with no gene match: 14. CDR3 length: 16 amino acids. CDR1 is ENHRY, CDR2 SYGVKD, per germline. CDR3 nucleotide sequence: TGTGCCATCGGTCCATTTCTAGCGGGAGTGGCGAATGAGCAGTTCTTC. Translated: CAIGPFLAGVANEQFF.

This sequence joins TRBV2 and TRBJ1-6; possibly TRBD1 for D (6 bases). The CDR3 has 13 amino acids. In germline, CDR1 is SNHLY, CDR2 FYNNEI. The V end lost 4 bases, the J end lost 8 bases, and 9 bases lay between the germline ends. The CDR3 DNA follows: TGTGCCAGCAGTGGGACAGCTGATTCACCCCTCCACTTT. This encodes CASSGTADSPLHF.

The chain joins TRBV3-1 (or the pseudogene TRBV3-2) to TRBJ2-6, with D tentatively TRBD1 (5 bases). The germline gives CDR1 LGHDT, CDR2 YNNKEL (reference sequence). This CDR3 contains 16 residues. V was trimmed by 4 bases and J by 0 bases, leaving 10 bases between them. The CDR3 DNA sequence: TGTGCCAGCAGCCGACAGCCGCACTCTGGGGCCAACGTCCTGACTTTC. It yields the protein CASSRQPHSGANVLTF.

The genes are TRBV4-2 and TRBJ1-2; no clear D gene. Germline-derived CDR1 and CDR2 are LGHNA and YNFKEQ. The V end was cut by 1 base, the J end by 8 bases, with 11 bases between. CDR3 size: 13 residues. The chain's CDR3 is CASSQVEFEGYTF. In DNA form, the CDR3 reads TGTGCCAGCAGCCAAGTTGAATTTGAGGGCTACACCTTC.

V gene TRBV24-1 combines with J gene TRBJ1-4, with D perhaps matching TRBD1 (6 bases). Trimming took off 3 bases at V and 8 bases at J, with 18 bases between the two ends. The CDR3 is 16 residues long. Germline CDR1 is KGHDR and CDR2 is SFDVKD. This CDR3 is CATSDDPRGLEEKLFF. The CDR3 DNA sequence: TGTGCCACCAGTGATGACCCGAGGGGGTTGGAAGAAAAACTGTTTTTT.